Sequencing of this T cell receptor (beta chain) was carried out in a study of CD8 T cells in ankylosing spondylitis. The study, taken as a whole, reports: The authors reported significant enrichment of disease-linked clones in matched ankylosing spondylitis synovial fluid. Clones linked with disease were CD8+ and fairly uncommon in the peripheral blood. Typical of ankylosing spondylitis blood, it appeared, was a TCR beta motif of eight highly homologous variants.

For TCR beta, libraries came from quantitative 5'-RACE with molecular barcodes. MiXCR was run by TCRdb on the 5' RACE reads, yielding one entry per CDR3 protein. The table shows over 400,000 distinct CDR3 sequences, with roughly 27% occurring only once. This clonotype came up a few times. As yet, its antigen is unknown. Trimming left V 6 bases short and J 0 bases short, with 12 bases between. The CDR3 covers 13 residues. Germline V gene data show CDR1 as DFQATT and CDR2 as SNEGSKA (reference sequence). The genes are TRBV20-1 and TRBJ2-7; D not certain. This TCR was sampled from a male donor with ankylosing spondylitis. The sample consisted of blood, either unsorted or a sorted T cell fraction (not recorded which). CDR3 in DNA: TGCAGTGCCCTCCGGGTCTACTCCTACGAGCAGTACTTC. It yields the protein CSALRVYSYEQYF.